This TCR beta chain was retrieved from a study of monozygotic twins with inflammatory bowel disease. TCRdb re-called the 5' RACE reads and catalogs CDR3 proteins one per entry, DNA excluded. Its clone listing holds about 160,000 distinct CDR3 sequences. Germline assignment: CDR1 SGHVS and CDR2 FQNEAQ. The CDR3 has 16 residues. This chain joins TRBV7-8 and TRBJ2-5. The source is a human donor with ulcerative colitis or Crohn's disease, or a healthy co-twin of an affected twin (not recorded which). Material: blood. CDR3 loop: CASSLGVVTDQETQYF. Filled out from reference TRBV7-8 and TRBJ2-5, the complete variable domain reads GAGVSQSPRYKVAKRGQDVALRCDPISGHVSLFWYQQALGQGPEFLTYFQNEAQLDKSGLPSDRFFAERPEGSVSTLKIQRTQQEDSAVYLCASSLGVVTDQETQYFGPGTRLLVL.